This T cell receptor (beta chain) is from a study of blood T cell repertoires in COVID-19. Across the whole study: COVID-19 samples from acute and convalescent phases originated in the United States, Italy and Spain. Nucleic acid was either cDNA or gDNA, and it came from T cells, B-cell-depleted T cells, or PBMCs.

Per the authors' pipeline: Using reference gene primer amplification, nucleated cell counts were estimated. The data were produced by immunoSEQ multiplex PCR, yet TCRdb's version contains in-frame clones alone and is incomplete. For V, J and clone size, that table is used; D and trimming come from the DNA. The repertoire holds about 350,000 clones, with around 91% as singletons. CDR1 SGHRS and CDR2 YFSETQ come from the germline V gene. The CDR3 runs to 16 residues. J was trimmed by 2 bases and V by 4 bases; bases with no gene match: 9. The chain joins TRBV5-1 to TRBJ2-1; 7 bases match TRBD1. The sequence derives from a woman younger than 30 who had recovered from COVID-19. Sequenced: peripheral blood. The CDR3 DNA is TGCGCCAGCAGCCGACCGACAGGGTCACCCTACAATGAGCAGTTCTTC. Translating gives CASSRPTGSPYNEQFF.